The 8 T cell receptor beta chains listed next were all sequenced from one sample in a study of cytomegalovirus exposure and HLA in healthy donors. Primers included in the PCR were 60 Vbeta and 13 Jbeta primers. Libraries were prepared by immunoSEQ multiplex PCR; TCRdb keeps only in-frame clonotypes and omits some of them. This table lists 80,000 to 100,000 clones. The sample taken for sequencing was PBMCs. The receptor set was obtained from a man in his forties or fifties in good health and CMV-seronegative.

Worth noting for this clone: The junction does not match germline at one end; this may be a read error. The chain is built from TRBV7-7 and TRBJ2-2; D perhaps matches TRBD1 (6 bases). The CDR3 runs 17 residues. Germline V gene data show CDR1 as SSHAT and CDR2 as FNYEAQ (reference sequence). Written as DNA, the CDR3 is TGTGCTAGCAGCGTAGGCCACAGGGCCACGAACACCGGGGAGCTGTTTTTT. Amino acid sequence: CASSVGHRATNTGELFF.

This rearrangement joins TRBV5-1 to TRBJ1-1, with D tentatively TRBD1 (6 bases). Germline assignment: CDR1 SGHRS and CDR2 YFSETQ. The V and J ends lost 3 bases and 1 base respectively, with 10 bases between them. The CDR3 is 14 residues long. CDR3 nucleotides: TGCGCCAGCAGCTATCAACAGGGGAACACTGAAGCTTTCTTT. As protein: CASSYQQGNTEAFF.

The genes are TRBV2 and TRBJ2-7; maybe TRBD1 (6 bases). The J call is uncertain, as TRBJ2-1 better fits the DNA end. The CDR3 contains 14 residues. Germline assignment: CDR1 SNHLY and CDR2 FYNNEI. This CDR3 reads CASSEEGGPYEQFF. CDR3 DNA sequence: TGTGCCAGCAGTGAAGAAGGGGGACCCTACGAGCAGTTCTTC.

CDR3 nucleotide sequence: TGTGCCGGGACAGGGGGATTCGAGCAGTACTTC. Translated: CAGTGGFEQYF. This chain uses TRBV6-1 with TRBJ2-7; 11 bases line up with TRBD1. Germline CDR1 MNHNS, CDR2 SASEGT. The CDR3 spans 11 residues. The V and J ends lost 11 bases and 6 bases, in that order; junction bases with no gene match: 3.

As concerns this clone: One end of the junction is discordant with germline, which a read error may explain. The chain is built from TRBV4-1 and TRBJ2-1, with 10 bases aligning to TRBD2. The CDR3 consists of 19 residues. Germline CDR1 and CDR2: MGHRA and YSYEKL. Written as DNA, the CDR3 is TGCGCCAGCAGCCTGATGTGGGCTAGCGGGGGAAGCTCCGACAATGAGCAGTTCTTC. Translating it yields CASSLMWASGGSSDNEQFF.

The gene calls are TRBV4-2 and TRBJ1-5; 11 bases match TRBD1. Germline lookup yields CDR1 LGHNA and CDR2 YNFKEQ. J was trimmed by 6 bases and V by 11 bases; bases with no gene match: 21. This CDR3 region has 18 residues. The CDR3 DNA sequence: TGTGCCCCCAGGCAAGGGACAGGGGGACTGCTAGCAAGTCAGCCCCAGCATTTT. Translated, it gives CAPRQGTGGLLASQPQHF.

The chain links TRBV6-6 to TRBJ2-2, with 8 nucleotides matching TRBD1. Germline V gene sequence: CDR1 MNHNY, CDR2 SVGAGI (reference sequence). V was clipped by 4 bases and J by 1 base; unmatched bases: 5. This CDR3 is 16 amino acids long. The CDR3 loop is CASSWTGTGNTGELFF. In DNA, the CDR3 is TGTGCCAGCAGTTGGACCGGGACAGGGAACACCGGGGAGCTGTTTTTT.

The CDR3: CASSFSGGLSYEQYF. The CDR3 DNA sequence: TGCGCCAGCAGCTTTAGCGGGGGACTCTCCTACGAGCAGTACTTC. V and J are TRBV5-1 and TRBJ2-7; 9 nucleotides line up with TRBD2. V lost 2 bases, J lost 0 bases, and 3 bases stayed unmatched. In germline, CDR1 is SGHRS, CDR2 YFSETQ. This CDR3 comprises 15 residues.